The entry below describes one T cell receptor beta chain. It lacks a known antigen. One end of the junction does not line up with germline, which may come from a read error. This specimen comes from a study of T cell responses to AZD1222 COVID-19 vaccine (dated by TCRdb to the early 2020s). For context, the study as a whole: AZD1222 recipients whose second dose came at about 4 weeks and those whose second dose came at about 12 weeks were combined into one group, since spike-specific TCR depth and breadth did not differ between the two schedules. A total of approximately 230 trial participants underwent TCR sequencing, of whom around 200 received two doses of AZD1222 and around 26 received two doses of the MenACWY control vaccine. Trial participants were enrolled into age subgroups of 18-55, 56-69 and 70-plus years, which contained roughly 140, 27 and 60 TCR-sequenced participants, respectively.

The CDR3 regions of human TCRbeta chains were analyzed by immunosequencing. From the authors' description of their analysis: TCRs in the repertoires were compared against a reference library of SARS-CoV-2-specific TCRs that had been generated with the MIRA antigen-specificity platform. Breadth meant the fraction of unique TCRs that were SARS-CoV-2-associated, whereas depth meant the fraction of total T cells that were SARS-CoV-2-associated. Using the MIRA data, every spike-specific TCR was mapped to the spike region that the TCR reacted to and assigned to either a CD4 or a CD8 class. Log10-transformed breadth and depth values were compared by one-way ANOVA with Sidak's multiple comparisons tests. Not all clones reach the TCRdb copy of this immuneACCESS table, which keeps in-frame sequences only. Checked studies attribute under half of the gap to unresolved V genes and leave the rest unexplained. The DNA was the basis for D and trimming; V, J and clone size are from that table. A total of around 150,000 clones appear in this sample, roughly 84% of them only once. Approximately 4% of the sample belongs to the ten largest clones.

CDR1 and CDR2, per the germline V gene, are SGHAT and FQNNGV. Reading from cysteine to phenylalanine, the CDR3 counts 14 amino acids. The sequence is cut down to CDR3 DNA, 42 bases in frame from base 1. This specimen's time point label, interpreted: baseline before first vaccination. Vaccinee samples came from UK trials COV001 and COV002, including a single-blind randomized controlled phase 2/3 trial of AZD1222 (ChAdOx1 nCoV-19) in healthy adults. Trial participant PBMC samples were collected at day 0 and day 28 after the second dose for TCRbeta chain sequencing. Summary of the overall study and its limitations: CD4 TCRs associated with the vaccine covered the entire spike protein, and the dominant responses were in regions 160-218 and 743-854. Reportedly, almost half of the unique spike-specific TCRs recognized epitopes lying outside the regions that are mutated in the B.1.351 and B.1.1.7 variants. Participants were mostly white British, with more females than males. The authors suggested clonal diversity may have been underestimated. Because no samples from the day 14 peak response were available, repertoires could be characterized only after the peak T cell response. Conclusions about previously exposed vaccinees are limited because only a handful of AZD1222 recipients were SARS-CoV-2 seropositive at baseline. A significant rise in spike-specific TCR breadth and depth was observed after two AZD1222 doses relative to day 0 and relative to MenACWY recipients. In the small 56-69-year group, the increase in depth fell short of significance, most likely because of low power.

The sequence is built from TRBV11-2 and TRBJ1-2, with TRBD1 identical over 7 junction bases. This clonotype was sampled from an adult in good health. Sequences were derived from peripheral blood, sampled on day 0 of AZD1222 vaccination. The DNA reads TGTGCCAGCAGCCTAGACAGGGAGGTCTATGGCTACACCTTC. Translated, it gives CASSLDREVYGYTF.